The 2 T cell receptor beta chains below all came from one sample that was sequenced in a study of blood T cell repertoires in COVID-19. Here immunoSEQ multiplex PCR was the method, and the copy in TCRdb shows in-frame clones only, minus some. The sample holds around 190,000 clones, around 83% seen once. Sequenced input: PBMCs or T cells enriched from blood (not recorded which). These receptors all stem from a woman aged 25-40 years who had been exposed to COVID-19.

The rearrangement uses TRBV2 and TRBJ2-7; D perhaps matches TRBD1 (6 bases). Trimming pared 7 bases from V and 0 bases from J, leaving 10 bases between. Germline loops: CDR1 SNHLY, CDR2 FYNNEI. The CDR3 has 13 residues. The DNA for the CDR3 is TGTGCCAGCAATGGACAGAGCTCCTACGAGCAGTACTTC. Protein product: CASNGQSSYEQYF.

The CDR3: CASSLGGGNTGELFF. CDR3 DNA sequence: TGTGCCAGCAGCTTGGGCGGGGGGAACACCGGGGAGCTGTTTTTT. The V and J genes are TRBV5-6 and TRBJ2-2, with 7 bases matching TRBD2. J gave up 1 base and V 0 bases, and 0 bases lay outside the gene matches. CDR1 and CDR2 (germline): SGHDT, YYEEEE. This CDR3 has 15 amino acids.